Detailed here is one T cell receptor beta chain. In the original processing: Amplification with reference gene primers provided the estimates of nucleated cell counts. TCRdb keeps only in-frame clones here, not all; method: immunoSEQ multiplex PCR. That table is the source of V, J and clone size, and D and trimming were worked out from the DNA. The sample has around 310,000 clones; roughly 89% are singletons. This entry comes from a study of blood T cell repertoires in COVID-19. CDR1 is KGHDR, CDR2 SFDVKD, per germline. The V gene lost 4 bases and the J gene lost 4 bases, with 13 bases spanning the gap. There are 15 residues in the CDR3.

The chain recombines TRBV24-1 with TRBJ2-1; D possibly corresponds to TRBD2 (5 bases). Sequenced sample: peripheral blood. This receptor was taken from a woman in her thirties or forties with COVID-19, enrolled during active disease. CDR3 protein: CATSEGGGPYNEQFF. CDR3 DNA sequence: TGTGCCACCAGTGAAGGTGGCGGGCCGTACAATGAGCAGTTCTTC.